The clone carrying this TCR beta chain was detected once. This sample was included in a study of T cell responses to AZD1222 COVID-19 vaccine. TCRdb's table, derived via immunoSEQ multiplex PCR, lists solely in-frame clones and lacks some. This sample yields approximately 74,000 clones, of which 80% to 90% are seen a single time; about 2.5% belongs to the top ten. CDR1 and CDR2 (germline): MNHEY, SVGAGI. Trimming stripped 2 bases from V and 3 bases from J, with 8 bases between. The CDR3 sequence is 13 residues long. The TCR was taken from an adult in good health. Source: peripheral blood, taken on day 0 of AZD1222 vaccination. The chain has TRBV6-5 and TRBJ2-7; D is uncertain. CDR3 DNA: TGTGCCAGCAGTTACGCACAGTTCTACGAGCAGTACTTC. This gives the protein CASSYAQFYEQYF.